This T cell receptor beta chain was found in a study of T cell responses to AZD1222 COVID-19 vaccine. Study in general: Recipients boosted at about 4 weeks or about 12 weeks are pooled.

The repertoire was sequenced with immunoSEQ multiplex PCR; TCRdb's copy has only in-frame clones and lacks some. The data hold fewer than 150,000 clones, with about nine tenths observed a single time. Points from the study as a whole: Spike-specific TCR repertoires showed rising breadth and depth after two AZD1222 doses. Across the whole spike, CD4 TCRs peaked at regions 160-218 and 743-854.

About this clone itself: Its antigen is as yet unknown.

Source: peripheral blood, taken on day 0 of AZD1222 vaccination. This TCR was recovered from an adult in good health.

The CDR3 DNA reads TGTGCCAGCAGTTTGAGTAGGGACGGAGAGACCCAGTACTTC. Protein: CASSLSRDGETQYF. The chain has TRBV27 and TRBJ2-5; D tentatively reads TRBD1 or TRBD2 (5 bases each). This CDR3 is 14 amino acids long. Per the germline V gene, CDR1 is MNHEY and CDR2 is SMNVEV (reference sequence). Trimming removed 3 bases at V and 4 bases at J, with 12 bases between.